This T cell receptor (beta chain) was recorded in a study of somatic mutations in cytotoxic T cells in rheumatoid arthritis. Whole-study context: The flow sorting of some V beta antibody-stained T-cell populations reached nearly 100% purity, and the sorted populations included V beta1+ cells sequenced for TCRB.

Study observations and caveats: Among around 71 patients, several showed a largest CD8+ clone that surpassed 20% of CD8+ cells.

Positive magnetic bead selection separated CD4+ and CD8+ cells, and flow cytometry confirmed purity. The germline CDR1 and CDR2 sequences are LNHDA and SQIVND (reference sequence). The ends lost 8 bases at V and 0 bases at J; junction bases unmatched: 3. The CDR3 extends over 14 amino acids. Assay used: immunoSEQ multiplex PCR; TCRdb lists only in-frame clones, some missing. Of roughly 20,000 clones in the sample, 80% were seen once. This clone was counted only a few times. Antigen: not known. This chain links TRBV19 with TRBJ1-3; 8 bases fit TRBD1. This TCR came from an adult with rheumatoid arthritis. Sequencing input: CD8+ T cells sorted from blood. CDR3 in DNA: TGTGCCAGTTCTCAGGGGGCCTCTGGAAACACCATATATTTT. Encoded protein: CASSQGASGNTIYF.